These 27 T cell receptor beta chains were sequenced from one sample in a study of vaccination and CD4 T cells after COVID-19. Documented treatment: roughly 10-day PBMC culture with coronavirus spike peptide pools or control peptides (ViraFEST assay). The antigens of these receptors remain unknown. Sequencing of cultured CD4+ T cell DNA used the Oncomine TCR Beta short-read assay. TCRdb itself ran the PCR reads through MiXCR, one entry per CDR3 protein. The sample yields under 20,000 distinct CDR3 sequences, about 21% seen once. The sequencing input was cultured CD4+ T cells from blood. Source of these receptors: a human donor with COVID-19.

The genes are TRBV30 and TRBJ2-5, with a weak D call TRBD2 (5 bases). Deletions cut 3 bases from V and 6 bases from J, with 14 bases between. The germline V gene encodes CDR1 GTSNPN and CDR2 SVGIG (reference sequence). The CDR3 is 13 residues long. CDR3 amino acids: CAWSDGAAKTQYF. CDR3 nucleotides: TGTGCCTGGAGCGATGGAGCGGCAAAGACCCAGTACTTC.

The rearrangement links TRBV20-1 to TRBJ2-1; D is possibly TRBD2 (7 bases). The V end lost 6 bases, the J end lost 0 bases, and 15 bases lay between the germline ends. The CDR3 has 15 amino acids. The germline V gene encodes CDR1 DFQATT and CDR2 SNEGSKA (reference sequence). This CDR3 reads CSALGGALSYNEQFF. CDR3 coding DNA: TGCAGTGCCTTGGGGGGGGCCCTCTCCTACAATGAGCAGTTCTTC.

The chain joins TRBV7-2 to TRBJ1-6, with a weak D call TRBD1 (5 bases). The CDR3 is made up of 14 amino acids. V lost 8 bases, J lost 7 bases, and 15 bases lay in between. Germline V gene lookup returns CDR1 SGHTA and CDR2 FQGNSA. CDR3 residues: CASGFGQTNSPLHF. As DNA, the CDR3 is TGTGCCAGCGGGTTTGGACAAACGAATTCACCCCTCCACTTT.

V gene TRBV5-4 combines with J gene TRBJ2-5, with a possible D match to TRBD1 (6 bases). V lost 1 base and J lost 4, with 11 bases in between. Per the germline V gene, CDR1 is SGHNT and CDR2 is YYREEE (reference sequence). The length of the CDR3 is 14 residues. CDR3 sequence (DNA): TGTGCCAGCAGCTTGTTTAGAGGGGGAGAGACCCAGTACTTC. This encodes CASSLFRGGETQYF.

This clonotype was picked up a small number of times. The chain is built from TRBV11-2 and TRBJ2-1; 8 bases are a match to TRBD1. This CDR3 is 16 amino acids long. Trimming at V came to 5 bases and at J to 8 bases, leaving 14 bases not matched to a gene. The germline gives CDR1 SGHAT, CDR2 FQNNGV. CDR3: CASSTGQDVRGYEQFF. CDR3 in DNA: TGTGCCAGCAGCACGGGACAGGACGTCCGGGGGTATGAGCAGTTCTTC.

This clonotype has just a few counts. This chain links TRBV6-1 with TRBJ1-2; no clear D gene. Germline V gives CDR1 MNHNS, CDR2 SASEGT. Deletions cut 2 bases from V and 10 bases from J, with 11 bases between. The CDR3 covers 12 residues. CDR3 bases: TGTGCCAGCAGTGAACTTCAGAACCTCTACACCTTC. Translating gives CASSELQNLYTF.

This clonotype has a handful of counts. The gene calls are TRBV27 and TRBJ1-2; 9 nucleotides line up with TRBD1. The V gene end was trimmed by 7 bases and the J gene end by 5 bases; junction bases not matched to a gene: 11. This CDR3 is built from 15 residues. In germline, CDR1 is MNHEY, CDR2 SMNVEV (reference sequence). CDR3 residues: CASTVSGQGRYGYTF. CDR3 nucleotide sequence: TGTGCCAGCACCGTATCGGGACAGGGACGGTATGGCTACACCTTC.

Here the CDR3 reads CASSFLDRDATQYF. The CDR3, as DNA: TGTGCCAGCAGTTTCCTTGACAGGGATGCAACCCAGTACTTC. This chain uses TRBV28 with TRBJ2-5, with 7 positions matching TRBD1. CDR1 and CDR2 from the germline V gene are MDHEN and SYDVKM. This CDR3 has 14 amino acids. V lost 3 bases, J lost 8 bases, and 9 bases stayed unmatched.

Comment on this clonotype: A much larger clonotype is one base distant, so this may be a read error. The CDR3 sequence: CASRPHSDRGSNQPQHF. The CDR3 nucleotides read TGTGCCAGCAGGCCACACAGCGACAGGGGGAGCAATCAGCCCCAGCATTTT. The V call is TRBV6-1, the J call TRBJ1-5; the match to TRBD1 covers 9 bases. Germline trimming cut 6 bases from V and 1 base from J; bases unmatched to any gene: 10. This CDR3 region has 17 residues. Germline assignment: CDR1 MNHNS and CDR2 SASEGT.

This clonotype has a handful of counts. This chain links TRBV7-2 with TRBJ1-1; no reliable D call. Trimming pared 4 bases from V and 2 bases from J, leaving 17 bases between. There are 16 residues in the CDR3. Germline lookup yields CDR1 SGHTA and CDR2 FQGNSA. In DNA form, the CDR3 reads TGTGCCAGCAGCTCTCCCGGAGGCGGAACCAACACTGAAGCTTTCTTT. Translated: CASSSPGGGTNTEAFF.

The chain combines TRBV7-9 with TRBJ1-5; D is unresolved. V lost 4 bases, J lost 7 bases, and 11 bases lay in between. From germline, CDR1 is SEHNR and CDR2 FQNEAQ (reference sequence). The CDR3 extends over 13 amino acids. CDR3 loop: CASSYAVGQPQHF. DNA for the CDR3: TGTGCCAGCAGCTACGCTGTGGGGCAGCCCCAGCATTTT.

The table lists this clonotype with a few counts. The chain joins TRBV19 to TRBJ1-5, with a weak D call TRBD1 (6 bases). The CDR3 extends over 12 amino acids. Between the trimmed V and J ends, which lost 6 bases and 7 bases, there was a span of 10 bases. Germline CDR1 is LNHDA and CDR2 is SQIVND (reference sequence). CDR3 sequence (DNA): TGTGCCAGTAGCAGGGGAGAGCAGCCCCAGCATTTT. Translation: CASSRGEQPQHF.

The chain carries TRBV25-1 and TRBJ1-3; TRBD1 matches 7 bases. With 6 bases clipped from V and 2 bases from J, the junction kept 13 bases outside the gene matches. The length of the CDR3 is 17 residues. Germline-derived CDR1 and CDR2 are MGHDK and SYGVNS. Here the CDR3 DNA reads TGTGCCAGCAGCGCCCTTCGACAGGGACGAGCTGGAAACACCATATATTTT. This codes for CASSALRQGRAGNTIYF. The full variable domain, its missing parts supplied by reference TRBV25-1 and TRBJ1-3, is EADIYQTPRYLVIGTGKKITLECSQTMGHDKMYWYQQDPGMELHLIHYSYGVNSTEKGDLSSESTVSRIRTEHFPLTLESARPSHTSQYLCASSALRQGRAGNTIYFGEGSWLTVV.

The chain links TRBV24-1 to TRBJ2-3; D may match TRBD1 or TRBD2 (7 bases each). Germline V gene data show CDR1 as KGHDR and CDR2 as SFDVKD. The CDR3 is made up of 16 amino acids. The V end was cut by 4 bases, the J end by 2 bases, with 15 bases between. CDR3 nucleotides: TGTGCCACCAGTGACCCCAGGGGGGGATACACAGATACGCAGTATTTT. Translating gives CATSDPRGGYTDTQYF.

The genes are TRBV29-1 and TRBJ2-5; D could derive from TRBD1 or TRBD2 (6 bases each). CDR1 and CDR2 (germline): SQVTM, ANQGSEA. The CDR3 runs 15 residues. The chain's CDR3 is CSVAGEITSPETQYF. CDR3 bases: TGCTCCGTGGCAGGGGAGATTACTAGCCCGGAGACCCAGTACTTC.

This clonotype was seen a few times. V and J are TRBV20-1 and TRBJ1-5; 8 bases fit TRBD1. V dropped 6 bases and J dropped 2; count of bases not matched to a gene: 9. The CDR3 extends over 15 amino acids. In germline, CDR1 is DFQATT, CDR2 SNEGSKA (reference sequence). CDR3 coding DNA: TGCAGTGCCTCAACAGAACAGGGGGGCAATCAGCCCCAGCATTTT. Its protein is CSASTEQGGNQPQHF.

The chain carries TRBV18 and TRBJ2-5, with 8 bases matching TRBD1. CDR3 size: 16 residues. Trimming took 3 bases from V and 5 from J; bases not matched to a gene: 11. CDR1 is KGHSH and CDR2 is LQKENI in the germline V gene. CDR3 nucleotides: TGTGCCAGCTCACCGCCCCGGACAGGGAACCGGGAGACCCAGTACTTC. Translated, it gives CASSPPRTGNRETQYF.

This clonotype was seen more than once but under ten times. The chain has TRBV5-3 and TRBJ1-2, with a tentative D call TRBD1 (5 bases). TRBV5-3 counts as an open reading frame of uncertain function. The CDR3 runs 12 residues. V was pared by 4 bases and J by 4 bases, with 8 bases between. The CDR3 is CARSQGGYGYTF. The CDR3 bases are TGTGCCAGAAGCCAGGGAGGCTATGGCTACACCTTC.

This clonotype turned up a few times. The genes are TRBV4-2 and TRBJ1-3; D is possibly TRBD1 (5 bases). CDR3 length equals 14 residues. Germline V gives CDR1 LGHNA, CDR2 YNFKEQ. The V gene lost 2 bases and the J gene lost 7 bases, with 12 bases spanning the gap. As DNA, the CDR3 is TGTGCCAGCAGCCAACCGGGACCACGGAACACCATATATTTT. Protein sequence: CASSQPGPRNTIYF.

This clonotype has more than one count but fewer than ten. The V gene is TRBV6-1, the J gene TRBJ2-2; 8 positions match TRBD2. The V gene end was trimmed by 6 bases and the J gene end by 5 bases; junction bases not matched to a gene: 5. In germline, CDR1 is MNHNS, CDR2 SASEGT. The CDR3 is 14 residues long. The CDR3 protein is CASRSGLATGELFF. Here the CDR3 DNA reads TGTGCCAGCAGATCAGGACTAGCTACCGGGGAGCTGTTTTTT.

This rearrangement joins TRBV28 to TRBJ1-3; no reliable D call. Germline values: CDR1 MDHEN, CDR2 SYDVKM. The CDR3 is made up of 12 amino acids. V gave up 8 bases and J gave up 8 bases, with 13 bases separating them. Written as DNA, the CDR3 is TGTGCCAGCGGCAACCCCCGGGACACCATATATTTT. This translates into CASGNPRDTIYF. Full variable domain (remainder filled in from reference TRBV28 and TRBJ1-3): DVKVTQSSRYLVKRTGEKVFLECVQDMDHENMFWYRQDPGLGLRLIYFSYDVKMKEKGDIPEGYSVSREKKERFSLILESASTNQTSMYLCASGNPRDTIYFGEGSWLTVV.

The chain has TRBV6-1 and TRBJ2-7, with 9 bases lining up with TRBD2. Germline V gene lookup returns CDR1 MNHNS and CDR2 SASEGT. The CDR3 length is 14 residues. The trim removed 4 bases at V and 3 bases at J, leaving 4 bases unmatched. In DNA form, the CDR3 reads TGTGCCAGCAGTGCCGCTAGCGGGGACTACGAGCAGTACTTC. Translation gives CASSAASGDYEQYF.

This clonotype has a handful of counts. The CDR3 reads CASSTRGAINQPQHF. The CDR3 DNA follows: TGTGCCAGCAGTACCCGGGGGGCTATCAATCAGCCCCAGCATTTT. The J gene is TRBJ1-5, the V gene TRBV12-3 or TRBV12-4; perhaps TRBD1 as D (6 bases). The CDR3 spans 15 residues. The V and J ends lost 5 bases and 3 bases respectively, with 14 bases between them.

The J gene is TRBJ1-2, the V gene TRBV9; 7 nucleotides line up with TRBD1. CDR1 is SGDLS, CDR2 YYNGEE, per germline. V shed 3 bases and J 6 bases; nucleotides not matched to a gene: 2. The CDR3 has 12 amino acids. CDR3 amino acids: CASSEQGNGYTF. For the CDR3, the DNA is TGTGCCAGCAGCGAACAGGGGAATGGCTACACCTTC.

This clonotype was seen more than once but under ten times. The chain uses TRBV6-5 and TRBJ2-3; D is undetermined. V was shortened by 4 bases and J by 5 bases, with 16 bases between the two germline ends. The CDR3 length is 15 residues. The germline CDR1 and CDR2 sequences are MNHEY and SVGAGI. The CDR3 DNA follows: TGTGCCAGCAGTTTTGTGGGGTCAGCAGAAGATACGCAGTATTTT. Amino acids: CASSFVGSAEDTQYF.

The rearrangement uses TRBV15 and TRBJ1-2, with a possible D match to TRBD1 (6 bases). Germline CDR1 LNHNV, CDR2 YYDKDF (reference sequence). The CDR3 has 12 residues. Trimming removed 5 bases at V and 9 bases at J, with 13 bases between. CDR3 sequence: CATSSNRVSYTF. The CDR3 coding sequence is TGTGCCACCAGCTCCAACAGGGTGAGCTACACCTTC.

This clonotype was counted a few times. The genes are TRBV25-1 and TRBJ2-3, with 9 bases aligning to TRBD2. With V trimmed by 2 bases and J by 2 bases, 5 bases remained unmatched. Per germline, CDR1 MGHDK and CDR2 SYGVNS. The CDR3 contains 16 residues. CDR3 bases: TGTGCCAGCAGTGAAGCGGGGGGGACTGTCACAGATACGCAGTATTTT. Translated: CASSEAGGTVTDTQYF.